One and the same sample provided the 30 T cell receptor beta chains below, sequenced in a study of cytomegalovirus exposure and HLA in healthy donors. The primer mix had 60 Vbeta and 13 Jbeta primers. Data came from immunoSEQ multiplex PCR; TCRdb stores just in-frame clones and leaves some out. The repertoire has about 190,000 clones, approximately 84% of them found once; the top ten carry 4.5% to 7.5%. Sample: PBMCs. All receptors come from a woman aged 25 to 39 in good health and CMV-seropositive.

V gene TRBV19 combines with J gene TRBJ1-4, with 7 bases that match TRBD1. CDR1 is LNHDA and CDR2 is SQIVND in the germline V gene (reference sequence). The ends lost 9 bases at V and 4 bases at J; junction bases unmatched: 5. This CDR3 is 13 amino acids long. CDR3 in amino acids: CASNRGGNEKLFF. The CDR3 region has the DNA TGTGCCAGCAACAGGGGAGGTAATGAAAAACTGTTTTTT.

This clone has just a few counts. The rearrangement joins TRBV25-1 to TRBJ2-5; 12 positions agree with TRBD1. In germline, CDR1 is MGHDK, CDR2 SYGVNS. Trimming removed 5 bases from V and 4 bases from J; junction bases left unmatched: 8. This CDR3 has 16 amino acids. CDR3 in amino acids: CASSKPGQGAVETQYF. In DNA form, the CDR3 reads TGTGCCAGCAGTAAGCCGGGACAGGGGGCGGTAGAGACCCAGTACTTC. Looking up the rest from reference TRBV25-1 and TRBJ2-5 gives the full variable domain: EADIYQTPRYLVIGTGKKITLECSQTMGHDKMYWYQQDPGMELHLIHYSYGVNSTEKGDLSSESTVSRIRTEHFPLTLESARPSHTSQYLCASSKPGQGAVETQYFGPGTRLLVL.

The J gene is TRBJ2-7, the V gene TRBV5-1; D is perhaps TRBD1 (5 bases). V was clipped by 2 bases and J by 5 bases, with 11 bases between them. The V gene's germline CDR1 is SGHRS and CDR2 YFSETQ. The CDR3 length is 13 residues. The CDR3, as DNA: TGCGCCAGCAGCTTAGGCAGGGTAGACGAGCAGTACTTC. Protein sequence: CASSLGRVDEQYF.

This clone occurred a few times. The V gene is TRBV4-1, the J gene TRBJ2-7; D may be TRBD2 (5 bases). V was clipped by 7 bases and J by 2 bases, with 15 bases between them. Per germline, CDR1 MGHRA and CDR2 YSYEKL. The CDR3 totals 14 residues. CDR3 sequence: CASTALPGTYEQYF. CDR3 DNA sequence: TGCGCCAGCACCGCCCTCCCGGGGACCTACGAGCAGTACTTC.

The table lists this clone with a few counts. The rearrangement links TRBV27 to TRBJ1-2; TRBD1 matches 7 bases. Losses at the gene ends were 2 bases for V and 4 bases for J; bases not matched to a gene: 4. The CDR3 covers 14 residues. From germline, CDR1 is MNHEY and CDR2 SMNVEV (reference sequence). The CDR3 spells CASSLKGAGYGYTF. The CDR3 DNA reads as TGTGCCAGCAGTTTAAAGGGGGCGGGCTATGGCTACACCTTC.

This clone was seen a few times. This chain links TRBV4-3 with TRBJ1-1; D perhaps matches TRBD1 (5 bases). The V end lost 4 bases, the J end lost 7 bases, and 16 bases lay between the germline ends. The CDR3 extends over 14 amino acids. CDR1 and CDR2 from the germline V gene are LGHNA and YSLEER. The CDR3 DNA is TGCGCCAGCAGCCCCAAGTCAGGGTCCGTTGAAGCTTTCTTT. Residues: CASSPKSGSVEAFF.

The chain employs TRBV5-1 and TRBJ2-7; no clear D. Trimming took off 5 bases at V and 2 bases at J, with 11 bases between the two ends. The CDR3 consists of 13 residues. CDR1 is SGHRS, CDR2 YFSETQ, per germline. CDR3 sequence (DNA): TGCGCCAGCAGTGGCACAGATACCTACGAGCAGTACTTC. Residues: CASSGTDTYEQYF.

The chain recombines TRBV5-1 with TRBJ2-7, with a tentative D call TRBD1 (5 bases). Germline CDR1 and CDR2: SGHRS and YFSETQ. This CDR3 is built from 14 residues. V gave up 1 base and J gave up 7 bases, with 15 bases separating them. This CDR3 reads CASSLYSRVREQYF. The CDR3 DNA follows: TGCGCCAGCAGCTTGTATTCCAGGGTGAGGGAGCAGTACTTC.

The chain carries TRBV28 and TRBJ2-7; 10 bases agree with TRBD2. In germline, CDR1 is MDHEN, CDR2 SYDVKM. Losses at the gene ends were 2 bases for V and 1 base for J; bases not matched to a gene: 8. The CDR3 runs 17 residues. CDR3 sequence reads: CASSLQFASGSSYEQYF. CDR3 DNA: TGTGCCAGCAGTTTACAGTTTGCTAGCGGGAGTTCCTACGAGCAGTACTTC.

On this clone itself: The same CDR3 also results from other DNA sequences found in this sample. The chain couples TRBV28 to TRBJ2-7, with unresolved D. Germline CDR1 reads MDHEN; CDR2 reads SYDVKM. The CDR3 runs to 11 residues. Between the trimmed V and J ends, which lost 3 bases and 3 bases, there was a span of 3 bases. The CDR3 protein is CASSFRYEQYF. The CDR3, as DNA: TGTGCCAGCAGTTTTCGCTACGAGCAGTACTTC.

This rearrangement joins TRBV4-2 to TRBJ2-5; maybe TRBD1 (6 bases). The V end was cut by 0 bases, the J end by 5 bases, with 13 bases between. This CDR3 region has 15 residues. The germline V gene encodes CDR1 LGHNA and CDR2 YNFKEQ. The CDR3 loop is CASSQDLGAGETQYF. CDR3 nucleotide sequence: TGTGCCAGCAGCCAAGATTTGGGGGCCGGGGAGACCCAGTACTTC.

This clone was counted once. The chain combines TRBV2 with TRBJ2-1, with 9 bases matching TRBD2. This CDR3 contains 13 residues. J was trimmed by 7 bases and V by 8 bases; bases with no gene match: 6. CDR1 and CDR2 from the germline V gene are SNHLY and FYNNEI. CDR3 DNA: TGTGCCAGCTCTAGCGGGATTGGGAATGAGCAGTTCTTC. Its protein product is CASSSGIGNEQFF.

This chain links TRBV6-5 with TRBJ1-4; TRBD1 might be the D (5 bases). The CDR3 sequence is 14 residues long. V lost 5 bases and J 4 bases, leaving 11 bases between the germline ends. Germline V CDR1 and CDR2: MNHEY, SVGAGI. The CDR3 nucleotides are TGTGCCAGCAGTGGGGGGAACTTTAATGAAAAACTGTTTTTT. Its protein is CASSGGNFNEKLFF.

This clone was detected a few times. This rearrangement joins TRBV5-1 to TRBJ1-1, with 10 bases aligning to TRBD1. Germline loops: CDR1 SGHRS, CDR2 YFSETQ. This CDR3 is built from 15 residues. V was pared by 8 bases and J by 0 bases, with 7 bases of the junction left unmatched. The CDR3 reads CASSGQGSVNTEAFF. The CDR3 coding sequence is TGCGCCAGTTCGGGACAGGGGTCGGTGAACACTGAAGCTTTCTTT.

The rearrangement links TRBV19 to TRBJ2-5; a weak D match, TRBD2 (5 bases). The CDR3 spans 13 residues. V dropped 11 bases and J dropped 5 bases, with 18 bases sitting between them. Per germline, CDR1 LNHDA and CDR2 SQIVND (reference sequence). The CDR3 nucleotides are TGTGCCTCATCGGACCCCCCGGGGGAGACCCAGTACTTC. Translating gives CASSDPPGETQYF.

This clone was observed once. V gene TRBV28 combines with J gene TRBJ2-5, with 8 bases that match TRBD2. The CDR3 sequence is 15 residues long. J gave up 2 bases and V 5 bases, and 7 bases lay outside the gene matches. Per the germline V gene, CDR1 is MDHEN and CDR2 is SYDVKM. The CDR3 spells CASSPAGGGQETQYF. The DNA of the CDR3 is TGTGCCAGCAGTCCCGCCGGGGGGGGTCAAGAGACCCAGTACTTC.

V usage is TRBV6-6 and J usage is TRBJ1-5, with 9 positions matching TRBD1. This CDR3 spans 14 amino acids. V was clipped by 2 bases and J by 7 bases; unmatched bases: 3. Germline V lookup: CDR1 MNHNY, CDR2 SVGAGI (reference sequence). Written as DNA, the CDR3 is TGTGCCAGCAGTTACCGGACAGGGGACCAGCCCCAGCATTTT. This sequence encodes CASSYRTGDQPQHF.

V gene TRBV7-9 combines with J gene TRBJ2-7; the match to TRBD2 covers 8 bases. The CDR3 loop spans 14 amino acids. V shed 7 bases, J shed 3 bases, and the junction held 8 bases outside the gene matches. Germline CDR1 SEHNR, CDR2 FQNEAQ (reference sequence). The CDR3 nucleotides read TGTGCCAGCACTTTAGCGGGACTAGTCTACGAGCAGTACTTC. It is translated as CASTLAGLVYEQYF.

The CDR3 DNA sequence: TGCAGCGTTGGTGACTTCAGGGGGAACGAGCAGTACTTC. Encoded protein: CSVGDFRGNEQYF. The J gene is TRBJ2-7, the V gene TRBV29-1, with 7 positions matching TRBD1. Germline lookup yields CDR1 SQVTM and CDR2 ANQGSEA. The V and J ends lost 4 bases and 5 bases, in that order; junction bases with no gene match: 8. The CDR3 runs to 13 residues.

DNA of the CDR3: TGCGCCAGCAGTCAATACAGGGGAGGCTCCTACGAGCAGTACTTC. Translating it yields CASSQYRGGSYEQYF. This chain connects TRBV23-1 to TRBJ2-7; maybe TRBD1 (7 bases). TRBV23-1 is an ORF, and what it does is uncertain. The length of the CDR3 is 15 residues. V was shortened by 1 base and J by 0 bases, with 10 bases between the two germline ends.

V usage is TRBV25-1 and J usage is TRBJ2-2; D ambiguous. Trimming shortened V by 5 bases and J by 5 bases, and 6 bases separated the two germline ends. The germline CDR1 and CDR2 sequences are MGHDK and SYGVNS. The CDR3 extends over 12 amino acids. CDR3 DNA: TGTGCCAGCAGTCGGGTGACCGGGGAGCTGTTTTTT. As protein: CASSRVTGELFF.

The V call is TRBV5-1, the J call TRBJ2-5, with D perhaps matching TRBD1 (6 bases). The germline V gene has CDR1 SGHRS and CDR2 YFSETQ. V was cut by 3 bases and J by 4 bases, with 19 bases left in between. This CDR3 region has 16 residues. CDR3 sequence: CASSSNPQGKPETQYF. CDR3 DNA: TGCGCCAGCAGCTCAAATCCGCAGGGGAAACCAGAGACCCAGTACTTC. Complete variable domain (other parts from reference TRBV5-1 and TRBJ2-5): KAGVTQTPRYLIKTRGQQVTLSCSPISGHRSVSWYQQTPGQGLQFLFEYFSETQRNKGNFPGRFSGRQFSNSRSEMNVSTLELGDSALYLCASSSNPQGKPETQYFGPGTRLLVL.

V gene TRBV7-6 combines with J gene TRBJ1-4; 11 positions agree with TRBD1. The germline CDR1 and CDR2 sequences are SGHVS and FNYEAQ. This CDR3 comprises 16 residues. V shed 6 bases and J 2 bases; nucleotides not matched to a gene: 5. CDR3 residues: CASSPRTGGTNEKLFF. CDR3 bases: TGTGCCAGCAGTCCTCGGACAGGGGGCACTAATGAAAAACTGTTTTTT.

The CDR3 sequence is CASSLGVGRQLFF. DNA of the CDR3: TGTGCCAGCAGTTTGGGAGTGGGCCGCCAACTGTTTTTT. This rearrangement joins TRBV27 to TRBJ1-4; D remains ambiguous. CDR1 is MNHEY, CDR2 SMNVEV, per germline (reference sequence). V lost 3 bases to trimming and J lost 12 bases, with 14 bases between them. This CDR3 contains 13 residues.

The rearrangement uses TRBV7-9 and TRBJ1-5; 7 nucleotides align to TRBD1. V was pared by 4 bases and J by 0 bases, with 0 bases of the junction left unmatched. Per the germline V gene, CDR1 is SEHNR and CDR2 is FQNEAQ (reference sequence). CDR3 length equals 14 residues. CDR3 bases: TGTGCCAGCAGCTGGGACAGTAGCAATCAGCCCCAGCATTTT. Translated, it gives CASSWDSSNQPQHF. Complete variable domain (other parts from reference TRBV7-9 and TRBJ1-5): DTGVSQNPRHKITKRGQNVTFRCDPISEHNRLYWYRQTLGQGPEFLTYFQNEAQLEKSRLLSDRFSAERPKGSFSTLEIQRTEQGDSAMYLCASSWDSSNQPQHFGDGTRLSIL.

This chain links TRBV19 with TRBJ1-5; TRBD1 aligns across 7 bases. CDR1 is LNHDA and CDR2 is SQIVND in the germline V gene (reference sequence). The CDR3 is made up of 12 amino acids. V trimming: 8 bases; J trimming: 4 bases; junction bases outside the gene matches: 2. In nucleotides, the CDR3 is TGTGCCAGTGGGACAGCGAATCAGCCCCAGCATTTT. Translation gives CASGTANQPQHF. Variable domain in full (rest from reference TRBV19 and TRBJ1-5): DGGITQSPKYLFRKEGQNVTLSCEQNLNHDAMYWYRQDPGQGLRLIYYSQIVNDFQKGDIAEGYSVSREKKESFPLTVTSAQKNPTAFYLCASGTANQPQHFGDGTRLSIL.

This clone was found a few times. The chain combines TRBV27 with TRBJ2-1, with 7 bases lining up with TRBD1. Germline V gives CDR1 MNHEY, CDR2 SMNVEV (reference sequence). The CDR3 length is 14 residues. V shed 0 bases and J 8 bases; nucleotides not matched to a gene: 4. The CDR3 reads CASSLSTGWHEQFF. In nucleotides, the CDR3 is TGTGCCAGCAGTTTATCGACAGGGTGGCATGAGCAGTTCTTC.

V and J are TRBV11-2 and TRBJ2-3; maybe TRBD1 (5 bases). The CDR3 has 18 amino acids. The V end was cut by 2 bases, the J end by 3 bases, with 21 bases between. Germline-derived CDR1 and CDR2 are SGHAT and FQNNGV. CDR3 loop: CASSLTGSPYRTTDTQYF. The CDR3 DNA follows: TGTGCCAGCAGCTTAACAGGTTCCCCGTATCGTACGACAGATACGCAGTATTTT. Drawing the rest from reference TRBV11-2 and TRBJ2-3, the complete variable domain is EAGVAQSPRYKIIEKRQSVAFWCNPISGHATLYWYQQILGQGPKLLIQFQNNGVVDDSQLPKDRFSAERLKGVDSTLKIQPAKLEDSAVYLCASSLTGSPYRTTDTQYFGPGTRLTVL.

The J gene is TRBJ2-7, the V gene TRBV6-5, with no clear D. CDR3 size: 15 residues. The V gene's germline CDR1 is MNHEY and CDR2 SVGAGI. V lost 0 bases and J 1 base, leaving 10 bases between the germline ends. CDR3 sequence: CASSYSATPSYEQYF. The CDR3 DNA is TGTGCCAGCAGTTACTCGGCAACCCCTTCCTACGAGCAGTACTTC.

This clone was counted once. J is TRBJ1-4 and V is TRBV11-3, with D possibly matching TRBD1 (6 bases). The CDR3 covers 15 residues. Trimming stripped 2 bases from V and 5 bases from J, with 12 bases between. Germline V gene lookup returns CDR1 SGHNT and CDR2 YENEEA. CDR3 bases: TGTGCCAGCAGCTTACTCAGGGGAAAGAATGAAAAACTGTTTTTT. Translated, it gives CASSLLRGKNEKLFF.